Presented here are 16 T cell receptor beta chains from one specimen sequenced in a study of T cells after yellow fever vaccination. A single record per CDR3 protein comes from TCRdb applying MiXCR to the 5' RACE reads. The profile shows around 500,000 distinct CDR3 sequences, about a fifth of them singletons. Sample: PBMCs, taken approximately 20 days after the first yellow fever vaccination. Every receptor here comes from a man in his late teens or twenties who received the YFV17D yellow fever vaccine.

This clonotype was found a few times. This rearrangement joins TRBV18 to TRBJ2-1; 10 bases align to TRBD2. Germline V gives CDR1 KGHSH, CDR2 LQKENI. V lost 6 bases to trimming and J lost 4 bases; unmatched junction nucleotides: 9. The CDR3 contains 16 residues. The CDR3 protein is CASSFLAGGEYNEQFF. CDR3 DNA sequence: TGTGCCAGCTCGTTCTTAGCGGGGGGAGAATACAATGAGCAGTTCTTC.

This clonotype was picked up a small number of times. This CDR3 reads CASRTSTRRQETQYF. Written as DNA, the CDR3 is TGTGCCAGCAGAACTAGCACCAGGCGCCAAGAGACCCAGTACTTC. The chain employs TRBV12-3 or TRBV12-4 and TRBJ2-5; possibly TRBD2 for D (6 bases). There are 15 residues in the CDR3. Trimming removed 6 bases at V and 1 base at J, with 15 bases between.

The chain links TRBV5-4 to TRBJ2-5; TRBD2 is a possible D gene (6 bases). CDR1 SGHNT and CDR2 YYREEE come from the germline V gene (reference sequence). The CDR3 extends over 15 amino acids. The ends were cut back, 4 bases at V and 1 base at J, with 14 bases in the middle. The CDR3 reads CASSRRLGGQETQYF. DNA for the CDR3: TGTGCCAGCAGCAGGCGGTTGGGGGGCCAAGAGACCCAGTACTTC.

This clonotype was detected only a few times. The chain joins TRBV29-1 to TRBJ2-7, with TRBD1 identical over 9 bases. V was clipped by 1 base and J by 7 bases; unmatched bases: 11. Germline CDR1 reads SQVTM; CDR2 reads ANQGSEA. This CDR3 comprises 15 residues. CDR3 in DNA: TGCAGCGTTGAAGGTCCGGGACAGGGCCTGGGGGAGCAGTACTTC. Protein product: CSVEGPGQGLGEQYF.

The genes are TRBV5-1 and TRBJ2-7, with TRBD1 identical over 8 bases. The CDR3 extends over 15 amino acids. Germline CDR1 SGHRS, CDR2 YFSETQ. V lost 5 bases and J lost 7; bases outside the gene matches: 14. The CDR3 is CASRPQGARIGEQYF. The CDR3, as DNA: TGCGCCAGCAGACCGCAGGGGGCGCGGATCGGGGAGCAGTACTTC.

The chain uses TRBV5-1 and TRBJ2-7; TRBD1 might be the D (5 bases). Germline V CDR1 and CDR2: SGHRS, YFSETQ. Trimming took 4 bases from V and 9 from J, leaving 23 bases between them. The CDR3 is 15 residues long. As DNA, the CDR3 is TGCGCCAGCAGCCAGGGCCACAGTCGTGATGGGCGGCAGTACTTC. It encodes CASSQGHSRDGRQYF.

The chain combines TRBV7-9 with TRBJ2-1; D is perhaps TRBD2 (5 bases). Germline V CDR1 and CDR2: SEHNR, FQNEAQ (reference sequence). This CDR3 region has 12 residues. The V gene lost 5 bases and the J gene lost 7 bases, with 9 bases spanning the gap. The CDR3 DNA reads TGTGCCAGCAGCCCGAGGGTAAATGAGCAGTTCTTC. The encoded protein is CASSPRVNEQFF.

The chain recombines TRBV25-1 with TRBJ1-4; a weak D match, TRBD1 (5 bases). The V gene's germline CDR1 is MGHDK and CDR2 SYGVNS. The V end was cut by 6 bases, the J end by 6 bases, with 14 bases between. CDR3 length equals 14 residues. CDR3 sequence: CASRSGGEHEKLFF. CDR3 coding DNA: TGTGCCAGCAGATCCGGGGGAGAACATGAAAAACTGTTTTTT. Supplemented by reference TRBV25-1 and TRBJ1-4, the full variable domain reads EADIYQTPRYLVIGTGKKITLECSQTMGHDKMYWYQQDPGMELHLIHYSYGVNSTEKGDLSSESTVSRIRTEHFPLTLESARPSHTSQYLCASRSGGEHEKLFFGSGTQLSVL.

This clonotype was recorded a few times. The chain employs TRBV20-1 and TRBJ1-5; D is undetermined. This CDR3 comprises 14 residues. CDR1 is DFQATT and CDR2 is SNEGSKA in the germline V gene (reference sequence). V lost 3 bases and J 2 bases, leaving 11 bases between the germline ends. The CDR3 protein is CSASFPIRNQPQHF. For the CDR3, the DNA is TGCAGTGCTAGCTTCCCAATCCGCAATCAGCCCCAGCATTTT.

The count of this clonotype is one. The chain links TRBV19 to TRBJ1-4; possible D gene TRBD1, 5 bases. CDR1 and CDR2 from the germline V gene are LNHDA and SQIVND (reference sequence). Trimming took off 6 bases at V and 8 bases at J, with 16 bases between the two ends. The CDR3 is 14 residues long. The CDR3 nucleotides are TGTGCCAGTAGCCAAGGACAAAGCTGGGAAAAACTGTTTTTT. This translates into CASSQGQSWEKLFF.

This clonotype was detected only a few times. The rearrangement links TRBV25-1 to TRBJ2-2; D unclear. The V gene lost 10 bases and the J gene lost 0 bases, with 12 bases spanning the gap. The CDR3 consists of 14 residues. CDR1 and CDR2 (germline): MGHDK, SYGVNS. The CDR3 DNA reads as TGTGCCACCAGACTCGCCGCGAACACCGGGGAGCTGTTTTTT. It translates to CATRLAANTGELFF. The full variable domain, its missing parts supplied by reference TRBV25-1 and TRBJ2-2, is EADIYQTPRYLVIGTGKKITLECSQTMGHDKMYWYQQDPGMELHLIHYSYGVNSTEKGDLSSESTVSRIRTEHFPLTLESARPSHTSQYLCATRLAANTGELFFGEGSRLTVL.

V usage is TRBV11-1 and J usage is TRBJ2-5; D unclear. The CDR3 runs to 14 residues. Trimming stripped 5 bases from V and 1 base from J, with 11 bases between. Germline V CDR1 and CDR2: SGHAT, FQDESV (reference sequence). The DNA for the CDR3 is TGTGCCAGCAGCCAACCGACGGGCCAAGAGACCCAGTACTTC. As protein: CASSQPTGQETQYF.

The chain carries TRBV12-3 or TRBV12-4 and TRBJ2-1; D is tentatively TRBD1 or TRBD2 (5 bases each). The CDR3 consists of 15 residues. V was clipped by 7 bases and J by 3 bases, with 16 bases between them. DNA of the CDR3: TGTGCCAGCAACGAGGTGGGGGTAGGCTACAATGAGCAGTTCTTC. Protein: CASNEVGVGYNEQFF.

This clonotype was seen a handful of times. The V and J genes are TRBV11-2 and TRBJ1-4, with D uncertain. Germline V gene data show CDR1 as SGHAT and CDR2 as FQNNGV. This CDR3 region has 16 residues. V dropped 4 bases and J dropped 6 bases, with 18 bases sitting between them. The DNA for the CDR3 is TGTGCCAGCAGCTCCGCCCCCCGGACCGGAGATGAAAAACTGTTTTTT. Protein: CASSSAPRTGDEKLFF.

A few counts support this clonotype. J is TRBJ2-2 and V is TRBV20-1; D is possibly TRBD2 (5 bases). CDR1 and CDR2 from the germline V gene are DFQATT and SNEGSKA (reference sequence). The CDR3 spans 15 residues. Trimming took off 0 bases at V and 4 bases at J, with 12 bases between the two ends. The CDR3 DNA sequence: TGCAGTGCTAGAGATCGGGGATCGGGCACCGGGGAGCTGTTTTTT. Translating gives CSARDRGSGTGELFF.

This clonotype was observed a handful of times. The chain couples TRBV6-2 or TRBV6-3 to TRBJ2-7; D ambiguous. The ends were cut back, 2 bases at V and 2 bases at J, with 4 bases in the middle. This CDR3 spans 12 amino acids. In germline, CDR1 is MNHEY, CDR2 SVGEGT. The CDR3 loop reads CASSYPTYEQYF. CDR3 sequence (DNA): TGTGCCAGCAGTTACCCAACCTACGAGCAGTACTTC.